The T cell receptor beta chain under discussion was sequenced for a study of beta chain features in type 1 diabetes. Study-wide points: Reduced insertions and increased deletions marked VDJ junctions in type 1 diabetes patients. A potential PCR bias toward shorter templates would be equal in patient and control samples. Within patients, naive, central memory and Treg TCRB repertoires seemed more similar than within healthy donors. Shortening of TCRB CDR3s, moderate but significant, appeared in all four CD4+ subsets of Type 1 diabetes patients.

For this clone: Its target is not known.

Trimming pared 0 bases from V and 7 bases from J, leaving 13 bases between. CDR3 size: 14 residues. Germline V gene data show CDR1 as MNHEY and CDR2 as SVGAGI. The authors reverse transcribed all of the isolated RNA, so sequencing captured expressed TCRB transcripts. Clones were sequenced by immunoSEQ multiplex PCR, and TCRdb holds only the in-frame ones, with some missing. The sample has more than 550,000 clones; around 15% are singletons. The sequencing input was naive CD4+ T cells from blood. The source of this sequence is a man aged 18 to 35 with type 1 diabetes. The chain couples TRBV6-5 to TRBJ2-7; maybe TRBD2 (5 bases). The CDR3 sequence: CASSYSNLSGEQYF. DNA of the CDR3: TGTGCCAGCAGTTACTCCAACCTCTCGGGGGAGCAGTACTTC.